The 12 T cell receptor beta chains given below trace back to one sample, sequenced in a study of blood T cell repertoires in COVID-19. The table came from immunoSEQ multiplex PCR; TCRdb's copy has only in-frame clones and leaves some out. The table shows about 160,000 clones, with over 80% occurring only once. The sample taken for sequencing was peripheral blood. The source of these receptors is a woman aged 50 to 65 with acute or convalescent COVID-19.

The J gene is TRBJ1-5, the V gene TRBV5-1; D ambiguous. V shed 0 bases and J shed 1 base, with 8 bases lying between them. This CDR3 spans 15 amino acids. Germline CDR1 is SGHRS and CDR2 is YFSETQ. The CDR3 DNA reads TGCGCCAGCAGCTTGGGCGGGAAAAGCAATCAGCCCCAGCATTTT. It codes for CASSLGGKSNQPQHF.

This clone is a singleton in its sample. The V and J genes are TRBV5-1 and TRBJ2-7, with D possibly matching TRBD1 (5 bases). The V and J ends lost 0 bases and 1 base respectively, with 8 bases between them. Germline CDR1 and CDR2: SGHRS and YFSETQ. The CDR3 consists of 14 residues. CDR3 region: CASSLVQGSYEQYF. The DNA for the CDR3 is TGCGCCAGCAGCTTGGTCCAGGGATCCTACGAGCAGTACTTC.

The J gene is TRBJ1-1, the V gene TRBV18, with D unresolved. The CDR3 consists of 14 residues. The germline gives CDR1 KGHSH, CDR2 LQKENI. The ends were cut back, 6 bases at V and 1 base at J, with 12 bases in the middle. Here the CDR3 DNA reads TGTGCCAGCTCCCCCCTCCGGGAGAACACTGAAGCTTTCTTT. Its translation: CASSPLRENTEAFF.

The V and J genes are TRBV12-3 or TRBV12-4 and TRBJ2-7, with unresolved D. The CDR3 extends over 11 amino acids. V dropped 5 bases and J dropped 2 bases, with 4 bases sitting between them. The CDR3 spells CASSITYEQYF. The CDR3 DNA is TGTGCCAGCAGTATTACCTACGAGCAGTACTTC.

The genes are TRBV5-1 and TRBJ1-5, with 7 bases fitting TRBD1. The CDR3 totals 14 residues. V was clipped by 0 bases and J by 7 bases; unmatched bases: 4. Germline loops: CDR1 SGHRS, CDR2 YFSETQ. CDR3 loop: CASSLEGGPQPQHF. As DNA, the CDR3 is TGCGCCAGCAGCTTGGAAGGGGGCCCCCAGCCCCAGCATTTT.

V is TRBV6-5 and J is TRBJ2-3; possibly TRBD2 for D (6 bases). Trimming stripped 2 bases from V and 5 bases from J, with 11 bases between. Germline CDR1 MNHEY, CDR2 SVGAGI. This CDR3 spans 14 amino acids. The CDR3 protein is CASSYEGRRDTQYF. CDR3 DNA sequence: TGTGCCAGCAGTTACGAGGGGAGGCGAGATACGCAGTATTTT.

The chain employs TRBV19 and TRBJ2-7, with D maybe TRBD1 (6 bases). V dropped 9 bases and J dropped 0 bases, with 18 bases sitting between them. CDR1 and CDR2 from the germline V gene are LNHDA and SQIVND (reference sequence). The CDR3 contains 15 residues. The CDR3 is CASGDRDTSSYEQYF. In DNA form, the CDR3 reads TGTGCCAGCGGGGACCGGGACACCAGCTCCTACGAGCAGTACTTC.

In DNA form, the CDR3 reads TGTGCCAGCAGTGGTGATACAGGGAACAATCAGCCCCAGCATTTT. Translation: CASSGDTGNNQPQHF. The chain employs TRBV2 and TRBJ1-5, with D perhaps TRBD1 (6 bases). Germline V gene data show CDR1 as SNHLY and CDR2 as FYNNEI. The CDR3 sequence is 15 residues long. V was clipped by 4 bases and J by 3 bases, with 13 bases between them.

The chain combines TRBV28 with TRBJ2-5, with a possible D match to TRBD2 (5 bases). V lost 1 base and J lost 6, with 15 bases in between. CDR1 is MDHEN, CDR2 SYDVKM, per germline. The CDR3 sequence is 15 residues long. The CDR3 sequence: CASSLSDSGLQTQYF. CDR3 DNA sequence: TGTGCCAGCAGTTTATCGGACTCCGGGTTGCAGACCCAGTACTTC. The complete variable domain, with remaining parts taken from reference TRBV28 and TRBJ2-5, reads DVKVTQSSRYLVKRTGEKVFLECVQDMDHENMFWYRQDPGLGLRLIYFSYDVKMKEKGDIPEGYSVSREKKERFSLILESASTNQTSMYLCASSLSDSGLQTQYFGPGTRLLVL.

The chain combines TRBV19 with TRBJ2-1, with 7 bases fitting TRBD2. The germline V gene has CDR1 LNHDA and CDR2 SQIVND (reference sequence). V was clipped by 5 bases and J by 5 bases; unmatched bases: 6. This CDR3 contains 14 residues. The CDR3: CASSDQRDDNEQFF. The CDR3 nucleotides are TGTGCCAGTAGTGACCAGCGGGACGACAATGAGCAGTTCTTC.

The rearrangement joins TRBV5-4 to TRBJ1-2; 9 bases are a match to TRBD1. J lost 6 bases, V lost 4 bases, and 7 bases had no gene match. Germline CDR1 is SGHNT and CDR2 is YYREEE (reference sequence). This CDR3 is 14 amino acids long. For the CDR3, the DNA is TGTGCCAGCAGCACACAGGGGGCGCCGGATGGCTACACCTTC. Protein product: CASSTQGAPDGYTF.

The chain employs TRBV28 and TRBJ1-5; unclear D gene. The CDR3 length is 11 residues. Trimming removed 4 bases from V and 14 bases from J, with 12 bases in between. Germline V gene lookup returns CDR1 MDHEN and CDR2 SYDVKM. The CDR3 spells CASSSTTGKHF. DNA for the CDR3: TGTGCCAGCAGTTCAACAACGGGAAAGCATTTT.